These 5 T cell receptor beta chains were all obtained from the same sample, sequenced in a study of CD8+CD57+ T cells in acquired aplastic anemia. Template material for TCR beta VDJ and CDR3 profiling consisted of genomic DNA. Via MiXCR, TCRdb re-called the reads, giving one row per CDR3 protein. The sample holds fewer than 200,000 distinct CDR3 sequences, approximately 44% seen once. Sequenced input: sorted CD4+, CD8+, or CD8+CD57+ T cells (not recorded which) from PBMCs. The source of these receptors is a human donor in good health.

The table lists this clonotype with many counts. The rearrangement links TRBV29-1 to TRBJ2-7, with 8 bases fitting TRBD2. The V and J ends lost 3 bases and 3 bases, in that order; junction bases with no gene match: 1. The germline V gene encodes CDR1 SQVTM and CDR2 ANQGSEA. The CDR3 extends over 12 amino acids. The CDR3 region has the DNA TGCAGCGTTGACCGGGGGGGCTACGAGCAGTACTTC. Translating it yields CSVDRGGYEQYF.

Only a few counts were recorded for this clonotype. V usage is TRBV12-5 and J usage is TRBJ1-3; D is undetermined. Germline-derived CDR1 and CDR2 are LGHNT and FRNRAP. CDR3 length: 15 residues. Trimming removed 0 bases at V and 0 bases at J, with 6 bases between. CDR3 amino acids: CASGLVPSSGNTIYF. The CDR3 DNA follows: TGTGCTAGTGGTTTGGTACCAAGCTCTGGAAACACCATATATTTT.

The gene calls are TRBV7-8 and TRBJ2-7; D gene uncertain. Per germline, CDR1 SGHVS and CDR2 FQNEAQ. The germline V and J ends were trimmed by 6 bases and 4 bases, with 10 bases remaining between them. This CDR3 contains 12 residues. The CDR3 DNA sequence: TGTGCCAGCAGGGGTAGTAGTTACGAGCAGTACTTC. Translated: CASRGSSYEQYF.

This clonotype was seen ten or more times. This chain joins TRBV2 and TRBJ2-2; tentative D call: TRBD2 (6 bases). The length of the CDR3 is 13 residues. V was pared by 8 bases and J by 2 bases, with 9 bases between. Germline CDR1 and CDR2: SNHLY and FYNNEI. The CDR3 coding sequence is TGTGCCAGCCTAGCGAGCAACACCGGGGAGCTGTTTTTT. This sequence encodes CASLASNTGELFF.

The J gene is TRBJ1-6, the V gene TRBV12-3 or TRBV12-4, with 7 bases fitting TRBD1. The ends lost 6 bases at V and 9 bases at J; junction bases unmatched: 11. The CDR3 sequence is 15 residues long. CDR3 sequence: CASSYRGAIGSPLHF. The CDR3 nucleotides read TGTGCCAGCAGCTACAGGGGCGCCATAGGTTCACCCCTCCACTTT.